Below are 30 T cell receptor beta chains sequenced from a single sample in a study of T cell changes during pregnancy in multiple sclerosis. Profiled with immunoSEQ multiplex PCR; TCRdb holds only in-frame clones, not every one. The sample shows about 75,000 clones, around 94% of them seen only once. Source: CD4+ T cells from peripheral blood mononuclear cells, taken after pregnancy. The receptors originated from a female donor with multiple sclerosis, enrolled in a pregnancy study.

The chain joins TRBV5-4 to TRBJ2-7; 10 bases agree with TRBD1. Per germline, CDR1 SGHNT and CDR2 YYREEE (reference sequence). V lost 1 base, J lost 3 bases, and 4 bases stayed unmatched. The CDR3 length is 15 residues. The CDR3 is CASSLTGQGIYEQYF. As DNA, the CDR3 is TGTGCCAGCAGCTTGACGGGACAGGGGATCTACGAGCAGTACTTC. Drawing the rest from reference TRBV5-4 and TRBJ2-7, the complete variable domain is ETGVTQSPTHLIKTRGQQVTLRCSSQSGHNTVSWYQQALGQGPQFIFQYYREEENGRGNFPPRFSGLQFPNYSSELNVNALELDDSALYLCASSLTGQGIYEQYFGPGTRLTVT.

The chain is built from TRBV28 and TRBJ2-7; 10 nucleotides agree with TRBD2. The CDR3 length is 15 residues. The germline V gene has CDR1 MDHEN and CDR2 SYDVKM. V lost 1 base, J lost 4 bases, and 4 bases stayed unmatched. The CDR3 bases are TGTGCCAGCAGTTTATTGTCTAGCGGGAGTTACGAGCAGTACTTC. Amino acids: CASSLLSSGSYEQYF.

V and J are TRBV7-2 and TRBJ2-7; TRBD2 agrees at 7 bases. Per the germline V gene, CDR1 is SGHTA and CDR2 is FQGNSA. V gave up 2 bases and J gave up 5 bases; unmatched junction bases: 9. The CDR3 covers 15 residues. The DNA of the CDR3 is TGTGCCAGCAGCTTAAGGGGCGCGGGAGACCACGAGCAGTACTTC. Translated: CASSLRGAGDHEQYF.

The chain joins TRBV7-2 to TRBJ2-7, with D tentatively TRBD2 (6 bases). This CDR3 is 16 amino acids long. The V end was cut by 1 base, the J end by 0 bases, with 13 bases between. Germline CDR1 SGHTA, CDR2 FQGNSA. The CDR3 coding sequence is TGTGCCAGCAGCTTAGATGGGGGGAGAAGCTCCTACGAGCAGTACTTC. It is translated as CASSLDGGRSSYEQYF.

The chain carries TRBV29-1 and TRBJ1-2, with a tentative D call TRBD1 (5 bases). This CDR3 has 14 residues. Germline values: CDR1 SQVTM, CDR2 ANQGSEA. The V gene lost 0 bases and the J gene lost 5 bases, with 13 bases spanning the gap. The CDR3 reads CSVEEGDYTYGYTF. The DNA for the CDR3 is TGCAGCGTTGAAGAGGGGGACTACACATATGGCTACACCTTC.

The chain couples TRBV6-1 to TRBJ2-5; D is perhaps TRBD2 (5 bases). Germline assignment: CDR1 MNHNS and CDR2 SASEGT. Trimming left V 6 bases short and J 4 bases short, with 12 bases between. The CDR3 extends over 13 amino acids. The chain's CDR3 is CASSEGLRETQYF. The CDR3 DNA reads TGTGCCAGCAGCGAGGGCCTCCGAGAGACCCAGTACTTC.

This chain connects TRBV5-5 to TRBJ1-3; unclear D gene. There are 12 residues in the CDR3. V was shortened by 4 bases and J by 1 base, with 3 bases between the two germline ends. CDR1 SGHKS and CDR2 YYEKEE come from the germline V gene (reference sequence). The CDR3 coding sequence is TGTGCCAGCAGCCATTCTGGAAACACCATATATTTT. Translation gives CASSHSGNTIYF.

The chain uses TRBV30 and TRBJ2-5; tentative D call: TRBD2 (6 bases). The CDR3 runs to 12 residues. The V end lost 8 bases, the J end lost 2 bases, and 12 bases lay between the germline ends. Germline-derived CDR1 and CDR2 are GTSNPN and SVGIG (reference sequence). The CDR3 loop is CARDGGQETQYF. As DNA, the CDR3 is TGTGCCCGGGATGGGGGGCAAGAGACCCAGTACTTC.

The chain links TRBV7-2 to TRBJ1-1; TRBD1 is a possible D gene (5 bases). Per the germline V gene, CDR1 is SGHTA and CDR2 is FQGNSA. The CDR3 contains 14 residues. V was cut by 5 bases and J by 4 bases, with 14 bases left in between. CDR3 sequence reads: CASSTGLSGTEAFF. For the CDR3, the DNA is TGTGCCAGCAGCACGGGACTTTCTGGCACTGAAGCTTTCTTT.

The J gene is TRBJ2-7, the V gene TRBV28; TRBD1 agrees at 8 bases. The ends lost 2 bases at V and 1 base at J; junction bases unmatched: 1. This CDR3 is built from 14 residues. Per the germline V gene, CDR1 is MDHEN and CDR2 is SYDVKM. The CDR3 region has the DNA TGTGCCAGCAGTTTAACAGGGGGTTCCTACGAGCAGTACTTC. It codes for CASSLTGGSYEQYF.

The J gene is TRBJ2-7, the V gene TRBV7-2, with a weak D call TRBD2 (6 bases). V was clipped by 4 bases and J by 3 bases, with 13 bases between them. The CDR3 totals 14 residues. Germline lookup yields CDR1 SGHTA and CDR2 FQGNSA. The CDR3 protein is CASSSGLLNYEQYF. The CDR3 coding sequence is TGTGCCAGCAGCTCGGGACTGCTGAACTACGAGCAGTACTTC.

This clone was recorded once. This rearrangement joins TRBV7-2 to TRBJ2-7, with D tentatively TRBD2 (6 bases). The V gene's germline CDR1 is SGHTA and CDR2 FQGNSA. There are 16 residues in the CDR3. Trimming shortened V by 2 bases and J by 4 bases, and 18 bases separated the two germline ends. The CDR3 sequence is CASSLLPGAFAYEQYF. The CDR3 DNA is TGTGCCAGCAGCTTACTCCCGGGAGCTTTCGCGTACGAGCAGTACTTC. Drawing the rest from reference TRBV7-2 and TRBJ2-7, the complete variable domain is GAGVSQSPSNKVTEKGKDVELRCDPISGHTALYWYRQSLGQGLEFLIYFQGNSAPDKSGLPSDRFSAERTGGSVSTLTIQRTQQEDSAVYLCASSLLPGAFAYEQYFGPGTRLTVT.

V gene TRBV5-1 combines with J gene TRBJ2-1, with D perhaps matching TRBD2 (5 bases). The CDR3 extends over 12 amino acids. Trimming removed 3 bases at V and 9 bases at J, with 10 bases between. CDR1 SGHRS and CDR2 YFSETQ come from the germline V gene. The CDR3 loop is CASSYGGGEQFF. The CDR3 DNA follows: TGCGCCAGCAGCTATGGAGGCGGTGAGCAGTTCTTC.

This rearrangement joins TRBV2 to TRBJ2-7; 7 bases line up with TRBD1. CDR3 length equals 14 residues. J was trimmed by 6 bases and V by 4 bases; bases with no gene match: 9. Looked up from germline, CDR1 is SNHLY and CDR2 is FYNNEI. The CDR3 protein is CASSVARGLSEQYF. The CDR3 DNA is TGTGCCAGCAGTGTGGCCAGGGGGTTGTCCGAGCAGTACTTC.

The chain carries TRBV5-1 and TRBJ2-2; the D gene is possibly TRBD1 (6 bases). CDR1 and CDR2 (germline): SGHRS, YFSETQ. V was clipped by 0 bases and J by 0 bases, with 9 bases between them. The CDR3 runs 16 residues. CDR3 protein: CASSLGQASNTGELFF. CDR3 nucleotides: TGCGCCAGCAGCTTGGGACAGGCCTCGAACACCGGGGAGCTGTTTTTT.

The V call is TRBV5-1, the J call TRBJ1-3, with 7 nucleotides matching TRBD1. J was trimmed by 2 bases and V by 7 bases; bases with no gene match: 3. The CDR3 length is 13 residues. The germline CDR1 and CDR2 sequences are SGHRS and YFSETQ. The chain's CDR3 is CASADRAGNTIYF. The CDR3 bases are TGCGCCAGCGCCGACAGGGCTGGAAACACCATATATTTT.

This chain links TRBV18 with TRBJ2-1, with 14 nucleotides matching TRBD2. The CDR3 contains 15 residues. The junction had 9 bases not matched to a gene; V was cut back by 5 bases and J by 12 bases. The germline V gene has CDR1 KGHSH and CDR2 LQKENI. As DNA, the CDR3 is TGTGCCAGCTCAACCGGGACTAGCGGGAGAGGAGGGCAGTTCTTC. Its protein is CASSTGTSGRGGQFF.

This clone was seen a few times. This chain links TRBV28 with TRBJ1-1, with 10 bases matching TRBD1. Per germline, CDR1 MDHEN and CDR2 SYDVKM. V trimming: 7 bases; J trimming: 0 bases; junction bases outside the gene matches: 11. The CDR3 has 17 amino acids. In DNA form, the CDR3 reads TGTGCCAGCACCCGACCGGGACAGGGGTTATTGAACACTGAAGCTTTCTTT. Translation: CASTRPGQGLLNTEAFF.

The chain combines TRBV27 with TRBJ1-1, with a possible D match to TRBD1 (6 bases). This CDR3 has 13 residues. V dropped 5 bases and J dropped 7 bases, with 14 bases sitting between them. Per germline, CDR1 MNHEY and CDR2 SMNVEV (reference sequence). As DNA, the CDR3 is TGTGCCAGCAGTCCCTTGGGGGCTGTTGAAGCTTTCTTT. As protein: CASSPLGAVEAFF.

This clone was detected only once. The chain uses TRBV4-1 and TRBJ2-6; 12 bases agree with TRBD2. Trimming took 5 bases from V and 2 from J; bases not matched to a gene: 10. The CDR3 extends over 19 amino acids. Germline V CDR1 and CDR2: MGHRA, YSYEKL. The CDR3 here is CASSFERLAGGPGANVLTF. The CDR3 DNA reads TGCGCCAGCAGCTTTGAAAGGCTAGCGGGAGGGCCTGGGGCCAACGTCCTGACTTTC.

A single count supports this clone. The chain recombines TRBV19 with TRBJ2-3; 7 bases agree with TRBD2. V trimming: 0 bases; J trimming: 4 bases; junction bases outside the gene matches: 4. The CDR3 totals 15 residues. Germline V gene data show CDR1 as LNHDA and CDR2 as SQIVND (reference sequence). The CDR3 nucleotides read TGTGCCAGTAGTATAGACCCCACTAGCGCAGATACGCAGTATTTT. Translation: CASSIDPTSADTQYF.

The chain recombines TRBV18 with TRBJ2-1; TRBD1 matches at 7 bases. V was pared by 1 base and J by 0 bases, with 3 bases of the junction left unmatched. The CDR3 is 16 residues long. Looked up from germline, CDR1 is KGHSH and CDR2 is LQKENI. CDR3 sequence: CASSPQTGISYNEQFF. The CDR3 DNA sequence: TGTGCCAGCTCACCACAGACAGGGATCTCCTACAATGAGCAGTTCTTC.

The chain is built from TRBV25-1 and TRBJ2-4, with unresolved D. Germline CDR1 MGHDK, CDR2 SYGVNS. V was clipped by 2 bases and J by 6 bases, with 11 bases between them. The CDR3 totals 14 residues. CDR3 amino acids: CASSEERLGNIQYF. The DNA of the CDR3 is TGTGCCAGCAGTGAAGAGAGACTCGGAAACATTCAGTACTTC.

The J gene is TRBJ1-2, the V gene TRBV5-1; possibly TRBD1 for D (5 bases). V shed 0 bases and J shed 2 bases, with 20 bases lying between them. Germline CDR1 is SGHRS and CDR2 is YFSETQ. There are 18 residues in the CDR3. Here the CDR3 reads CASSLAGKGSYSNYGYTF. CDR3 DNA sequence: TGCGCCAGCAGCTTGGCGGGCAAGGGGTCATATTCCAACTATGGCTACACCTTC. Based on the CDR3 plus reference TRBV5-1 and TRBJ1-2, the full variable domain is KAGVTQTPRYLIKTRGQQVTLSCSPISGHRSVSWYQQTPGQGLQFLFEYFSETQRNKGNFPGRFSGRQFSNSRSEMNVSTLELGDSALYLCASSLAGKGSYSNYGYTFGSGTRLTVV.

The V call is TRBV18, the J call TRBJ1-2; possible D gene TRBD1, 5 bases. V shed 1 base and J shed 6 bases, with 9 bases lying between them. CDR1 and CDR2 from the germline V gene are KGHSH and LQKENI. The CDR3 contains 13 residues. The CDR3 protein is CASSPQEGNGYTF. DNA of the CDR3: TGTGCCAGCTCACCACAGGAGGGGAATGGCTACACCTTC.

Turning to this clone: At one of its ends the junction is not consistent with the germline gene, which may arise from a read error. V usage is TRBV7-7 and J usage is TRBJ2-3, with 7 positions matching TRBD2. This CDR3 has 13 residues. The V gene's germline CDR1 is SSHAT and CDR2 FNYEAQ (reference sequence). The CDR3 nucleotides read TGTGCTAGCAGCCGGGACTATACAGATACGCAGTATTTT. It encodes CASSRDYTDTQYF.

The CDR3 region is CASSSGGLPDTQYF. The CDR3 coding sequence is TGTGCCAGCAGTTCGGGCGGACTACCAGATACGCAGTATTTT. The rearrangement joins TRBV28 to TRBJ2-3, with a weak D call TRBD2 (6 bases). The germline CDR1 and CDR2 sequences are MDHEN and SYDVKM. With 4 bases removed from V and 4 bases from J, the gap between germline ends came to 12 bases. The CDR3 is 14 amino acids.

This clone was seen only once. This chain links TRBV6-5 with TRBJ2-3, with 9 bases fitting TRBD2. CDR1 and CDR2 from the germline V gene are MNHEY and SVGAGI. The CDR3 length is 16 residues. Trimming took 0 bases from V and 13 from J; bases not matched to a gene: 14. CDR3 region: CASSYSRRAGGTPKYF. The CDR3 DNA sequence: TGTGCCAGCAGTTACTCAAGGCGGGCGGGAGGGACCCCCAAGTATTTT.

The chain carries TRBV6-6 and TRBJ2-7; 8 bases map to TRBD1. The CDR3 covers 15 residues. Germline lookup yields CDR1 MNHNY and CDR2 SVGAGI (reference sequence). V was clipped by 6 bases and J by 3 bases; unmatched bases: 10. CDR3 sequence reads: CASRHRGIAGYEQYF. The CDR3 DNA sequence: TGTGCCAGCAGACACAGGGGGATCGCGGGCTACGAGCAGTACTTC.

In this sample, this clone turned up once. The chain recombines TRBV18 with TRBJ1-2; D remains unclear. The CDR3 runs to 13 residues. Germline V gene sequence: CDR1 KGHSH, CDR2 LQKENI. Deletions cut 2 bases from V and 5 bases from J, with 9 bases between. This CDR3 reads CASSPKETYGYTF. The CDR3 DNA is TGTGCCAGCTCACCAAAAGAAACTTATGGCTACACCTTC.